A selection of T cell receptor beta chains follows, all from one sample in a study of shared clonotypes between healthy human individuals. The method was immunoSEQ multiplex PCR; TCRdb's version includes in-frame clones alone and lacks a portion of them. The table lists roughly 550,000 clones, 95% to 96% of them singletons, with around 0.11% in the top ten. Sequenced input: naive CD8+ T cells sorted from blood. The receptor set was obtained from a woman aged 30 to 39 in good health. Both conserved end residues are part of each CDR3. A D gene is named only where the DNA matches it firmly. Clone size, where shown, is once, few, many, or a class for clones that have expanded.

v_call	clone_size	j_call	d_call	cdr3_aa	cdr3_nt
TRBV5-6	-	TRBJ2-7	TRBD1	CASCGWRQGPHEQYF	TGTGCCAGCTGCGGTTGGAGACAGGGACCCCACGAGCAGTACTTC
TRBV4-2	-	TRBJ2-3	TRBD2	CASSQEIAGGSATQYF	TGTGCCAGCAGCCAAGAAATAGCGGGTGGTTCGGCTACGCAGTATTTT
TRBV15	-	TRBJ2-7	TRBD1	CATSRETGAYSYEQYF	TGTGCCACCAGCAGAGAAACAGGGGCGTACTCCTACGAGCAGTACTTC
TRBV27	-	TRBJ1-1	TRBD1	CASSDGTGEAFF	TGTGCCAGCAGCGACGGGACAGGGGAAGCTTTCTTT
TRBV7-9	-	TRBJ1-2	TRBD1	CASSSDRFGDGYTF	TGTGCCAGCAGCTCGGACAGGTTCGGGGATGGCTACACCTTC
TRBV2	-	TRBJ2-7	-	CASRVSYEQYF	TGTGCCAGCAGGGTCTCCTACGAGCAGTACTTC
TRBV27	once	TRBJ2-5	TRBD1	CASSPTTGTQETQYF	TGTGCCAGCAGTCCAACGACAGGGACCCAAGAGACCCAGTACTTC
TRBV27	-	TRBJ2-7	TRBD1	CASSLIGTGKYEQYF	TGTGCCAGCAGTTTGATAGGGACAGGAAAATACGAGCAGTACTTC
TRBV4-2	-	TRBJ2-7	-	CAGSQDGDSYEQYF	TGTGCCGGCAGCCAAGATGGCGACTCCTACGAGCAGTACTTC
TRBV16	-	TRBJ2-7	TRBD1	CASSPDPDRGFAEQYF	TGTGCCAGCAGCCCAGATCCCGACAGGGGCTTTGCCGAGCAGTACTTC
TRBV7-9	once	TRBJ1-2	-	CASSPGIPDYGYTF	TGTGCCAGCAGCCCGGGGATCCCAGACTATGGCTACACCTTC
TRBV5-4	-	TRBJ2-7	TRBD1	CASSHPGQGGKEQYF	TGTGCCAGCAGCCATCCGGGACAGGGGGGAAAGGAGCAGTACTTC
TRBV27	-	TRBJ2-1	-	CASSLSDEGFNEQFF	TGTGCCAGCAGTTTATCAGATGAAGGGTTCAATGAGCAGTTCTTC